Described below is a single T cell receptor beta chain sequence and its context. Its antigen specificity is not known. Qualities for individual bases were not recorded, and no much larger clone is one base off. CDR1 and CDR2 are read off the germline V gene as SGHTA and FQGNSA. From the cysteine through the phenylalanine, the CDR3 covers 15 amino acids. The retained sequence is limited to the CDR3, 45 bases, with the frame set at the first base. Here V drops 2 bases and J drops 5 bases, and the junction holds 6 bases not matched to any gene. The data belong to a study of shared clonotypes between healthy human individuals (dated by TCRdb to about 2020). About the study as a whole: The cohort included three men and two women between 18 and 49 years of age. Per donor, three plates each were used for CD4 naive and CD4 memory, two for CD8 naive, and one for CD8 memory. To estimate repertoire size and how much clonotypes are shared between individuals, the study performed deep sequencing of blood TCR repertoires from a few healthy adults. To increase sequencing depth and limit assay-specific biases, TCR repertoire library preparation and sequencing were carried out by different laboratories using diverse techniques. Each donor's leukapheresis produced roughly between roughly 0.85 and 9.5 billion PBMCs.

TCR CDR3 regions were amplified from genomic DNA by multiplex PCR using the deep immunoSEQ assay. Extracted genomic DNA from each cell subset was distributed evenly across all wells of several immunoSEQ 96-well plates, and each plate was treated as a replicate. For sorted subsets, around 200 ng genomic DNA, equal to some 28,000 T cell genomes, was loaded into each replicate PCR. The purified libraries were quantified using a Qubit 3.0 fluorometer, sized with a Bioanalyzer 2100, and then quantified again using the KAPA Library Quantification kit. Each immunoSEQ 96-well plate was sequenced on its own single-read 150-cycle Illumina NextSeq 550 flow cell. The authors' pipeline ran thus. Because the immunoSEQ output included only junctional sequences and no quality scores, the filtering could not be the same as the filtering used for full-length reads. Sequences were annotated with PyIR, a Python wrapper for IgBLAST v1.9, and V/J genes and CDR3 were assigned using IMGT germline references. Any read was removed if the V/J assignment was weak (E-value above 1e-6), the CDR3 was missing, or the read contained stop codons, out-of-frame junctions, or ambiguous translated residues. V3J clonotypes were defined as sequences sharing the same inferred V gene, J gene, and CDR3 amino acid sequence. Percentage overlap between repertoires was computed as shared unique clonotypes divided by the size of the smaller repertoire. RTK rarefaction, the Chao1 estimator, and Recon v2.1 estimates of unobserved clonotypes were used to assess repertoire richness. Generation probabilities for all TCRbeta clonotypes obtained by the gDNA method from several donors were computed using OLGA. TCRdb's version of the immuneACCESS table is confined to in-frame rearrangements and falls short of the full clone set. An unresolved V gene accounts for under half of the shortfall where checked; the remainder is of unknown origin. Clone size and V and J calls were adopted from that table, with D and trimming inferred from the DNA. This sample lists about 680,000 clones; about 90% were detected once. 24% of the sample rests with the top ten.

CD8 naive samples were obtained by positive selection for CCR7 among CD45RO-negative cells, yielding a CD45RA+CCR7+ population from which TemRA cells were excluded. The donors were healthy, HIV-negative adults who had no recently reported acute infections or vaccinations. Every donor was a Caucasian adult living in Nashville, Tennessee, USA. After blood collection by leukapheresis, PBMCs were isolated using Ficoll-Histopaque density gradient centrifugation and then cryopreserved in the vapor phase of liquid nitrogen. Purity and quantity of every magnetically sorted T cell population were checked by analytical flow cytometry. Each sorted fraction had its genomic DNA isolated and then quantified by UV absorbance on a Nanodrop 2000c. General conclusions and limits of the study: Pairwise subsampling indicated that sequencing depth was expected to affect the degree of clonotype sharing among donors. Even with the large sequencing depth, rarefaction of the sorted-subset datasets indicated that sequencing was incomplete. When a handful of donors were compared, the shared fraction of clonotypes was around 5.1% for naive CD4, around 4% for naive CD8, about 2.4% for memory CD4, and around 0.37% for memory CD8. Naive subsets generally had larger estimated clonotype richness than memory subsets. Because the study included a small number of donors, the genetic and exposure-history diversity represented was limited. Compared with non-shared clonotypes, the clonotypes found in all four sorted-subset donors had higher generation probabilities. Sampling was restricted to blood, and TCR repertoires in tissues likely differ from the TCR repertoires found in blood.

Material for sequencing was naive CD8+ T cells sorted from blood. The sample's cell subset or site label, in plain terms: CD45RA+CCR7+. The receptor chain draws on TRBV7-2 and TRBJ2-1; 7 bases in the middle match TRBD2. The sequence came from a man aged 25 to 40 in good health. The CDR3 sequence is CASSLYLAGNNEQFF. The nucleotide sequence reads TGTGCCAGCAGCTTATACTTAGCGGGTAACAATGAGCAGTTCTTC. Supplemented by the reference TRBV7-2 and TRBJ2-1 proteins around the CDR3, the complete variable domain is GAGVSQSPSNKVTEKGKDVELRCDPISGHTALYWYRQSLGQGLEFLIYFQGNSAPDKSGLPSDRFSAERTGGSVSTLTIQRTQQEDSAVYLCASSLYLAGNNEQFFGPGTRLTVL.